This TCR beta chain was recovered during a study of beta chain features in type 1 diabetes. About the study: Cell yields, gender and age were similar in healthy donors and patients.

Turning to this clone: What it binds is not known.

Regarding the study as a whole: Significant though moderate, a shortening of TCRB CDR3s appeared in all four CD4+ subsets of Type 1 diabetes patients.

The whole isolated RNA underwent reverse transcription, so sequencing captured expressed TCRB transcripts. Produced via immunoSEQ multiplex PCR; TCRdb's table is partial and in-frame only. The table lists about 180,000 clones, 7.8% of them singletons. V lost 0 bases and J lost 6; bases outside the gene matches: 2. The germline V gene encodes CDR1 MDHEN and CDR2 SYDVKM. The CDR3 length is 14 residues. V usage is TRBV28 and J usage is TRBJ2-5, with 9 bases aligning to TRBD1. Input material: central memory CD4+ T cells from blood. This sequence was found in a woman aged 40 to 55 with type 1 diabetes. CDR3: CASSLWGQGQTQYF. The CDR3 region has the DNA TGTGCCAGCAGTTTATGGGGACAGGGACAGACCCAGTACTTC.